This TCR beta chain comes out of a study of radiotherapy plus CTLA-4 blockade in lung cancer. Across the study: Disease control reached approximately 29%, with objective responses in approximately 17%. Study-wide results and caveats: Researchers report tumor-derived TCR clones expanding in blood after radiotherapy plus ipilimumab. Early clone dynamics of blood T cells, plus interferon-beta, reportedly predicted response best.

As to this clone: What it recognizes is unknown.

Produced via immunoSEQ multiplex PCR; TCRdb's table is partial and in-frame only. The sample shows tens of thousands of clones, around 82% of them seen only once. Trimming took 2 bases from V and 3 from J, leaving 10 bases between them. The CDR3 has 13 amino acids. Germline CDR1 is SQVTM and CDR2 is ANQGSEA. Focal radiation and CTLA-4 blockade (ipilimumab) were tested in chemo-refractory metastatic non-small-cell lung cancer patients. The sequences come from peripheral blood, collected from a patient treated with radiotherapy plus ipilimumab. The V and J genes are TRBV29-1 and TRBJ2-5; D ambiguous. The origin of this receptor is a human donor with non-small cell lung cancer who had stable disease on radiotherapy plus ipilimumab. CDR3 protein: CSVESGYEETQYF. In DNA form, the CDR3 reads TGCAGCGTTGAATCCGGGTATGAAGAGACCCAGTACTTC.